The T cell receptor (beta chain) described here comes from a study of vaccination and CD4 T cells after COVID-19. Study-level information: Overlapping spike pools from SARS-CoV-2 and HCoV-NL63, HCoV-OC43 and HCoV-229E served as culture stimuli. Study-wide results and limits: For SARS-CoV-2-reactive clonotypes, the median went from approximately 21 to 38, a nonsignificant increase.

Treatment defined: approximately 11-day PBMC culture with coronavirus spike peptide pools or control peptides (ViraFEST assay). The Oncomine TCR Beta short-read assay sequenced DNA from cultured CD4+ T cells. TCRdb used MiXCR to reprocess the PCR reads, holding one entry per CDR3 protein. The sample has over 8,500 distinct CDR3 sequences, about two thirds seen once. On this clonotype: Its antigen remains unidentified.

The germline V gene has CDR1 MNHEY and CDR2 SVGEGT. The CDR3 is 14 amino acids. V was clipped by 1 base and J by 7 bases, with 11 bases between them. Sequenced material: CD4+ T cells from blood, cultured in vitro, taken before SARS-CoV-2 vaccination. The chain is built from TRBV6-2 or TRBV6-3 and TRBJ1-5, with D maybe TRBD1 (6 bases). The origin of this receptor is a human donor who had recovered from COVID-19. DNA for the CDR3: TGTGCCAGCAGTTACTTACAGGGCGCCCAGCCCCAGCATTTT. It codes for CASSYLQGAQPQHF.